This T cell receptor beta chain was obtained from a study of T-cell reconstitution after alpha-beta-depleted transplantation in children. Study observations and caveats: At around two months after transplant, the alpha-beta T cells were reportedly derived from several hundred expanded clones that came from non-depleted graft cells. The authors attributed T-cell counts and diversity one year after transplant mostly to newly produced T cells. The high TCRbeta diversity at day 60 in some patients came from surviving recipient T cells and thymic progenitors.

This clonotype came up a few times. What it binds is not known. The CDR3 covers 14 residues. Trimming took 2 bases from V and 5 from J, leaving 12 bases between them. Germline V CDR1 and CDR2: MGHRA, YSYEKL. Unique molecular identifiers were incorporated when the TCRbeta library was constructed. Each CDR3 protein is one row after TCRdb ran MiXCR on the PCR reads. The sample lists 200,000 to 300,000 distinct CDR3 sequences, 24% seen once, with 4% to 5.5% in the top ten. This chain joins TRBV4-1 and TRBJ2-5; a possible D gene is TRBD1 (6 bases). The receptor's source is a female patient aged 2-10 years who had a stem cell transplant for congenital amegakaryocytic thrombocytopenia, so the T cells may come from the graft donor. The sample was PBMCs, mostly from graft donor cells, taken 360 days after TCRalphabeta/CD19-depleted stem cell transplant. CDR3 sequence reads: CASSQLERGETQYF. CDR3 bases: TGCGCCAGCAGCCAACTTGAAAGGGGGGAGACCCAGTACTTC.